Shown below are 10 T cell receptor beta chains from a single sample sequenced in a study of cytomegalovirus exposure and HLA in healthy donors. Primers: 60 Vbeta forward and 13 Jbeta reverse. Method: immunoSEQ multiplex PCR; TCRdb's copy keeps in-frame clones and lacks some. The repertoire includes under 150,000 clones, roughly 84% of them detected once, and over 0.95% sits in the top ten. The sequenced material came from PBMCs. All receptors come from a girl aged 2 to 10 in good health and CMV-seronegative.

The CDR3, as DNA: TGCGCCAGCAGCCAAGATCCTAGCGGAGAGACCCAGTACTTC. Translated, it gives CASSQDPSGETQYF. V is TRBV4-1 and J is TRBJ2-5; 7 nucleotides align to TRBD2. The CDR3 runs to 14 residues. With V trimmed by 0 bases and J by 4 bases, 2 bases remained unmatched. CDR1 is MGHRA and CDR2 is YSYEKL in the germline V gene.

The V call is TRBV7-9, the J call TRBJ2-3, with 8 bases lining up with TRBD2. The CDR3 contains 19 residues. CDR1 is SEHNR and CDR2 is FQNEAQ in the germline V gene (reference sequence). J gave up 2 bases and V 5 bases, and 18 bases lay outside the gene matches. CDR3 residues: CASSLRGGRTSINTDTQYF. The DNA of the CDR3 is TGTGCCAGCAGCCTAAGGGGGGGTCGGACTAGCATTAACACAGATACGCAGTATTTT. The full variable domain, completed using reference TRBV7-9 and TRBJ2-3, is DTGVSQNPRHKITKRGQNVTFRCDPISEHNRLYWYRQTLGQGPEFLTYFQNEAQLEKSRLLSDRFSAERPKGSFSTLEIQRTEQGDSAMYLCASSLRGGRTSINTDTQYFGPGTRLTVL.

V and J are TRBV5-6 and TRBJ1-1; 7 nucleotides line up with TRBD1. J lost 0 bases, V lost 1 base, and 6 bases had no gene match. Germline V gene lookup returns CDR1 SGHDT and CDR2 YYEEEE. The CDR3 contains 16 residues. Here the CDR3 DNA reads TGTGCCAGCAGCTTGACCCCAGGGGGTATGAACACTGAAGCTTTCTTT. It is translated as CASSLTPGGMNTEAFF.

J is TRBJ1-2 and V is TRBV28; 7 nucleotides match TRBD1. The CDR3 length is 14 residues. CDR1 is MDHEN and CDR2 is SYDVKM in the germline V gene. V dropped 6 bases and J dropped 3; count of bases not matched to a gene: 7. As DNA, the CDR3 is TGTGCCAGCAGGGGTCGGGACAGCTACTATGGCTACACCTTC. Translated, it gives CASRGRDSYYGYTF.

The CDR3 DNA sequence: TGTGCCAGCAGCCAAGATCGGCGGGGTGGAGATACGCAGTATTTT. Translation: CASSQDRRGGDTQYF. The chain uses TRBV4-2 and TRBJ2-3; D perhaps matches TRBD2 (6 bases). CDR3 size: 15 residues. The germline gives CDR1 LGHNA, CDR2 YNFKEQ. Trimming pared 0 bases from V and 5 bases from J, leaving 12 bases between.

This sequence joins TRBV18 and TRBJ2-4; D remains ambiguous. The V end lost 3 bases, the J end lost 0 bases, and 15 bases lay between the germline ends. CDR1 is KGHSH and CDR2 is LQKENI in the germline V gene. The CDR3 consists of 17 residues. The DNA for the CDR3 is TGTGCCAGCTCACCCTCCGTGCCCGACATAGCCAAAAACATTCAGTACTTC. Protein sequence: CASSPSVPDIAKNIQYF.

The sample holds a few counts of this clone. This sequence joins TRBV7-8 and TRBJ2-1, with 7 bases that match TRBD2. This CDR3 contains 15 residues. The V and J ends lost 4 bases and 10 bases, in that order; junction bases with no gene match: 13. CDR1 and CDR2 from the germline V gene are SGHVS and FQNEAQ. CDR3 bases: TGTGCCAGCAGCTCCCCGAGCGGGAAGGGTAGCGAGCAGTTCTTC. It is translated as CASSSPSGKGSEQFF.

CDR3 in amino acids: CASSQESRGLNTEAFF. The CDR3 DNA reads as TGCGCCAGCAGCCAAGAATCGAGGGGGTTGAACACTGAAGCTTTCTTT. The chain joins TRBV4-1 to TRBJ1-1, with D possibly TRBD1 on 6 matching bases. The CDR3 runs to 16 residues. Germline values: CDR1 MGHRA, CDR2 YSYEKL. V was cut by 0 bases and J by 0 bases, with 11 bases left in between.

The chain combines TRBV9 with TRBJ1-2; 7 bases are a match to TRBD1. CDR1 and CDR2 from the germline V gene are SGDLS and YYNGEE. This CDR3 contains 14 residues. V was pared by 3 bases and J by 4 bases, with 6 bases of the junction left unmatched. Here the CDR3 DNA reads TGTGCCAGCAGCGCCGAAGGGACAGTCTATGGCTACACCTTC. It codes for CASSAEGTVYGYTF.

The rearrangement uses TRBV29-1 and TRBJ1-1, with D perhaps TRBD1 (6 bases). Germline CDR1 is SQVTM and CDR2 is ANQGSEA. Trimming took 6 bases from V and 3 from J, leaving 14 bases between them. The CDR3 consists of 13 residues. The CDR3 sequence is CSVTGGLDTEAFF. Written as DNA, the CDR3 is TGCAGCGTGACGGGGGGCCTAGACACTGAAGCTTTCTTT.